Sequencing of this T cell receptor beta chain was carried out in a study of T-cell reconstitution after alpha-beta-depleted transplantation in children (TCRdb year 2016). For context, the study as a whole: Using TCR repertoire profiling, the study followed T-cell immune reconstitution in a quantitative way in children after TCRalphabeta/CD19-depleted allogeneic hematopoietic cell transplantation.

V gives up 5 bases and J gives up 3 bases, and the segment between their germline ends measures 22 bases. Including the terminal cysteine and phenylalanine, the CDR3 comprises 17 residues. The kept DNA is CDR3 alone, 51 bases in frame from the first base. CDR1 SGHNT and CDR2 YENEEA were looked up in the germline V gene. The library was prepared using PCR. Data came from an Illumina HiSeq 2500. To normalize quantification of the TCRbeta repertoire, the TCR libraries were built with molecular barcoding that relied on unique molecular identifiers. TCRdb reran the public reads through fastp at Q25 and MiXCR, keeping productive beta chains. One record per CDR3 amino acid sequence lists the most common genes and DNA. Here the sample has a few hundred thousand distinct CDR3 sequences; roughly 7.1% occur a single time. 5.5% of the sample is taken by the ten largest. The sample's treatment or condition label is to be understood as: allogeneic hematopoietic cell transplantation with graft depleted of TCRalphabeta T cells and CD19 B cells. The transplant recipients were children given TCRalphabeta/CD19-depleted allogeneic hematopoietic cell grafts.

Concerning this clonotype: No cognate antigen has been identified for it. Base-call qualities are not available, and no considerably larger clone is one nucleotide away.

Study-wide findings and limitations: The frequencies of hyperexpanded clones fell over the following months, and after one year, T-cell counts and TCRbeta diversity were mostly attributed to newly produced T cells. In some patients, the high TCRbeta diversity seen at day 60 was put down to recipient T cells and intrathymic progenitors that had survived conditioning. The apparently early alphabetaT-cell count recovery about two months after transplant was reportedly dependent on only several hundred rapidly expanded clones derived from non-depleted graft cells.

The sequence is built from TRBV11-3 and TRBJ2-5; TRBD2 is possibly the D segment (6 matching bases). The sample consisted of PBMCs, taken before TCRalphabeta/CD19-depleted stem cell transplant. The receptor comes from a boy younger than 10 with acute lymphoblastic leukemia, due to receive a stem cell transplant. The base sequence is TGTGCCAGCAGCCCCCCCCGTGGAGGGCCGGGGGAAGAGACCCAGTACTTC. Its protein is CASSPPRGGPGEETQYF.